Following are 5 T cell receptor beta chains from one sample sequenced in a study of control samples from healthy donors and cancer patients. Sequencing was performed with immunoSEQ multiplex PCR; in TCRdb, only in-frame clones are kept and a portion is missing. The sample records about 150,000 clones, roughly 93% being singletons. Sequencing was performed on blood. All receptors derive from a man aged 18-30 years in good health.

This clone came up once. This chain links TRBV19 with TRBJ1-1, with D hard to call. Germline values: CDR1 LNHDA, CDR2 SQIVND (reference sequence). The CDR3 runs 13 residues. V lost 5 bases and J lost 2, with 9 bases in between. The CDR3 DNA follows: TGTGCCAGTAGTTACTCAAAAAACACTGAAGCTTTCTTT. Protein: CASSYSKNTEAFF.

The chain uses TRBV6-5 and TRBJ2-5; TRBD1 matches at 9 bases. The CDR3 sequence is 14 residues long. The germline gives CDR1 MNHEY, CDR2 SVGAGI. Germline trimming cut 5 bases from V and 5 bases from J; bases unmatched to any gene: 6. The chain's CDR3 is CASSKTGGIETQYF. The CDR3 nucleotides are TGTGCCAGCAGTAAAACAGGGGGCATTGAGACCCAGTACTTC.

A single count supports this clone. V gene TRBV24-1 combines with J gene TRBJ2-7; D possibly corresponds to TRBD2 (6 bases). Trimming removed 3 bases from V and 0 bases from J, with 14 bases in between. This CDR3 contains 16 residues. Germline V gene lookup returns CDR1 KGHDR and CDR2 SFDVKD. This CDR3 reads CATSDTRSAGSYEQYF. Here the CDR3 DNA reads TGTGCCACCAGTGATACCCGCTCAGCGGGCTCCTACGAGCAGTACTTC.

The chain combines TRBV3-1 (or the pseudogene TRBV3-2) with TRBJ2-3, with D perhaps TRBD1 (5 bases). Germline CDR1 LGHDT, CDR2 YNNKEL (reference sequence). This CDR3 spans 16 amino acids. The V end lost 2 bases, the J end lost 0 bases, and 12 bases lay between the germline ends. CDR3 DNA sequence: TGTGCCAGCAGCCAATCAGGGCTCTTTAGCACAGATACGCAGTATTTT. Amino acid sequence: CASSQSGLFSTDTQYF.

The V call is TRBV5-5, the J call TRBJ2-1; the D gene is possibly TRBD2 (5 bases). Germline V gives CDR1 SGHKS, CDR2 YYEKEE (reference sequence). The V end was cut by 0 bases, the J end by 5 bases, with 15 bases between. This CDR3 is 16 amino acids long. Written as DNA, the CDR3 is TGTGCCAGCAGCTTGGTCGGCTTTTCGCGGGACAATGAGCAGTTCTTC. It encodes CASSLVGFSRDNEQFF.